Below are 5 T cell receptor beta chains sequenced from a single sample in a study of fetal regulatory T cell absence and autoimmunity (dated by TCRdb to about 2017). The library came from the immunoSEQ multiplex PCR assay. As stored in TCRdb, this immuneACCESS dataset retains in-frame rearrangements with V and J assigned. A fraction of the clones does not appear; measured against another copy, unresolved V genes explain less than half of the discrepancy, and the remainder lacks a known reason. The sample contains roughly 95,000 clones, around 72% of them found a single time. The ten largest clones capture 2% of the sample. Sequenced: pancreas tissue. These receptors all stem from a male donor with IPEX syndrome.

This sequence joins TRBV4-3 and TRBJ2-2; 10 bases match TRBD2. Per the germline V gene, CDR1 is LGHNA and CDR2 is YSLEER. J lost 2 bases, V lost 2 bases, and 5 bases had no gene match. This CDR3 spans 17 amino acids. CDR3 sequence (DNA): TGCGCCAGCAGCCAACTAGCGGGGGCCGAAAACACCGGGGAGCTGTTTTTT. This sequence encodes CASSQLAGAENTGELFF.

The J gene is TRBJ1-1, the V gene TRBV4-1, with 9 nucleotides matching TRBD1. V lost 3 bases and J lost 2; bases outside the gene matches: 22. The CDR3 spans 21 residues. Germline-derived CDR1 and CDR2 are MGHRA and YSYEKL. In DNA, the CDR3 is TGCGCCAGCAGCCAGGCGGACAGGGGTGTCATCCTCAAACCGCGCAACACTGAAGCTTTCTTT. It codes for CASSQADRGVILKPRNTEAFF.

The CDR3 loop reads CASSLRLTGELFF. The CDR3 DNA is TGCGCCAGCAGCCTCCGCTTGACCGGGGAGCTGTTTTTT. The V call is TRBV4-1, the J call TRBJ2-2; D ambiguous. The germline V gene has CDR1 MGHRA and CDR2 YSYEKL. The CDR3 is 13 residues long. The germline V and J ends were trimmed by 4 bases and 5 bases, with 8 bases remaining between them.

This rearrangement joins TRBV5-4 to TRBJ2-2; D perhaps matches TRBD2 (6 bases). Looked up from germline, CDR1 is SGHNT and CDR2 is YYREEE (reference sequence). CDR3 length: 19 amino acids. V was clipped by 0 bases and J by 0 bases, with 18 bases between them. The CDR3 here is CASSLGYPYAGSNTGELFF. CDR3 sequence (DNA): TGTGCCAGCAGCTTGGGTTACCCATACGCGGGATCGAACACCGGGGAGCTGTTTTTT.

The chain combines TRBV14 with TRBJ2-3; 8 nucleotides agree with TRBD2. Trimming cost V 0 bases and J 2 bases; bases outside gene matches: 4. The CDR3 is made up of 16 amino acids. CDR1 SGHDN and CDR2 FVKESK come from the germline V gene. The CDR3 loop is CASSQESGRHTDTQYF. CDR3 DNA sequence: TGTGCCAGCAGCCAAGAGAGCGGGAGACACACAGATACGCAGTATTTT. Full variable domain (outside the CDR3, taken from reference TRBV14 and TRBJ2-3): EAGVTQFPSHSVIEKGQTVTLRCDPISGHDNLYWYRRVMGKEIKFLLHFVKESKQDESGMPNNRFLAERTGGTYSTLKVQPAELEDSGVYFCASSQESGRHTDTQYFGPGTRLTVL.